The source of this T cell receptor (beta chain) is a study of T cells after somatic rescue of genetic block. Some clones are missing from TCRdb's copy, which holds only in-frame ones; the method was immunoSEQ multiplex PCR. Of under 150,000 clones detected, 90% to 95% appear once; the ten largest clones hold approximately 1.4%. This clonotype was sampled from a woman under 30. Sequenced material: peripheral blood mononuclear cells (PBMCs).

CDR3: CASSSDSLYNSPLHF. The CDR3 coding sequence is TGTGCCAGCAGTTCCGACAGTCTCTATAATTCACCCCTCCACTTT. This sequence joins TRBV2 and TRBJ1-6, with TRBD1 as a possible D gene (5 bases). The CDR3 extends over 15 amino acids. CDR1 is SNHLY, CDR2 FYNNEI, per germline. The V and J ends lost 5 bases and 3 bases respectively, with 11 bases between them.